This T cell receptor (beta chain) came from a study of blood T cell repertoires in COVID-19. On the study more broadly: Samples representing acute and convalescent COVID-19 were sourced from the United States, Italy and Spain. The cDNA or gDNA used as material had been derived from T cells, B-cell-depleted T cells, or PBMCs.

The ends were cut back, 11 bases at V and 7 bases at J, with 15 bases in the middle. There are 13 residues in the CDR3. Germline V gene data show CDR1 as MNHEY and CDR2 as SVGAGI. Per the original data handling: Amplification from reference gene primers served as the basis for estimated nucleated cell counts. TCRdb's copy holds only in-frame clones and misses some; the assay was immunoSEQ multiplex PCR. V and J calls and clone size follow that table, whereas D and trimming were derived from the DNA. The profile shows roughly 190,000 clones, 82% of them singletons. Seattle's cohort entered during active infection and was followed longitudinally.

The TCR originated in a woman aged 55-69 years with COVID-19, enrolled during active disease. The V call is TRBV6-5, the J call TRBJ1-6, with D tentatively TRBD1 (5 bases). Sequenced material: peripheral blood. CDR3 in DNA: TGTGCCGGGCATACAGGAATCAATTCACCCCTCCACTTT. Translating gives CAGHTGINSPLHF.